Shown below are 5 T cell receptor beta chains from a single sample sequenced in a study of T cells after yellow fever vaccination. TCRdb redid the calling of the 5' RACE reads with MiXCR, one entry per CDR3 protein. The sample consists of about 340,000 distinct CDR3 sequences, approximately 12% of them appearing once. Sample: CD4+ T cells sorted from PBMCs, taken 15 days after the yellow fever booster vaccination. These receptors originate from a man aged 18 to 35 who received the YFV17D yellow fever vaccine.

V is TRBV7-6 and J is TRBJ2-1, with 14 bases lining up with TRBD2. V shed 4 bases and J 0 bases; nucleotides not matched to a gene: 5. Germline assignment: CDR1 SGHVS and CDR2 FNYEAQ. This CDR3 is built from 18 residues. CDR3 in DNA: TGTGCCAGCAGCTCTGGACTAGCGGGGGGTATCTCCTACAATGAGCAGTTCTTC. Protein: CASSSGLAGGISYNEQFF.

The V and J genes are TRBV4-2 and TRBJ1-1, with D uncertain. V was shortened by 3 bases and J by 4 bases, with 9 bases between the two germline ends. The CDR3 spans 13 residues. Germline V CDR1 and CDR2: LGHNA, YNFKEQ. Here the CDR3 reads CASSHTPATEAFF. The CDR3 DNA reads TGTGCCAGCAGCCACACTCCCGCCACTGAAGCTTTCTTT.

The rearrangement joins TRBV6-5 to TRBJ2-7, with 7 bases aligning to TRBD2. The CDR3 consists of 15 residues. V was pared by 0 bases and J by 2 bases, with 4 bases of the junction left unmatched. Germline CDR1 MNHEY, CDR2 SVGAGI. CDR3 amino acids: CASSYSAGPAYEQYF. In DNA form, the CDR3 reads TGTGCCAGCAGTTACTCAGCGGGGCCAGCCTACGAGCAGTACTTC.

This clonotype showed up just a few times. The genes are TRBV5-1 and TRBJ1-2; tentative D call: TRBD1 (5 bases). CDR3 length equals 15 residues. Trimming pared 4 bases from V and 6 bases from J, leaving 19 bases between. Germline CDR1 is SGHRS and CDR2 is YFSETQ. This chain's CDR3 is CASSKGDGRRHGYTF. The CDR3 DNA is TGCGCCAGCAGCAAAGGGGACGGCAGGCGCCATGGCTACACCTTC.

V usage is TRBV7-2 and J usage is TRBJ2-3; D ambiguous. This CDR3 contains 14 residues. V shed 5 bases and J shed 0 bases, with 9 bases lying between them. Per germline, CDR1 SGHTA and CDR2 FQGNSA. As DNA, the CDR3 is TGTGCCAGCAGCCCGGCATCTAGCACAGATACGCAGTATTTT. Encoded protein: CASSPASSTDTQYF.